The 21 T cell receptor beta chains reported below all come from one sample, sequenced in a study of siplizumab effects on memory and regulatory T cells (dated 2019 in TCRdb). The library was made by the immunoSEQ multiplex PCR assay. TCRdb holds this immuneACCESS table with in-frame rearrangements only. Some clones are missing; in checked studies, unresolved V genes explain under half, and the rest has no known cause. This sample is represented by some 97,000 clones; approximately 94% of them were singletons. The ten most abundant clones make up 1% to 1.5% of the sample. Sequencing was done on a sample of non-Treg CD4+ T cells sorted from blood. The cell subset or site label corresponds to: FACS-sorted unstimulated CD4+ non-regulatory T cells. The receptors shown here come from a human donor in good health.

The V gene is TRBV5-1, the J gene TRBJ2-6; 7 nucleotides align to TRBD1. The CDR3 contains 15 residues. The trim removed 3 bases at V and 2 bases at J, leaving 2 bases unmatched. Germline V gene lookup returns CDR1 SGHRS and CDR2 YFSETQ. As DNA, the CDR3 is TGCGCCAGCAGCTACGACAGGGCTGGGGCCAACGTCCTGACTTTC. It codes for CASSYDRAGANVLTF. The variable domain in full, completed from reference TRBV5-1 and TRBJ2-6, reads KAGVTQTPRYLIKTRGQQVTLSCSPISGHRSVSWYQQTPGQGLQFLFEYFSETQRNKGNFPGRFSGRQFSNSRSEMNVSTLELGDSALYLCASSYDRAGANVLTFGAGSRLTVL.

CDR3 DNA: TGTGCCAGCAGGGTAACAGGGTACACTGAAGCTTTCTTT. It yields the protein CASRVTGYTEAFF. The V gene is TRBV6-5, the J gene TRBJ1-1, with D possibly matching TRBD1 (6 bases). The V gene lost 6 bases and the J gene lost 3 bases, with 11 bases spanning the gap. The CDR3 runs 13 residues. The germline gives CDR1 MNHEY, CDR2 SVGAGI.

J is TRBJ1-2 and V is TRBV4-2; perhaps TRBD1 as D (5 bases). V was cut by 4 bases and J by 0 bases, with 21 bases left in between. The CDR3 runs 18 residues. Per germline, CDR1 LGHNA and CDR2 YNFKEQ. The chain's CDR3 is CASSPTTSQGGTNYGYTF. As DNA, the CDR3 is TGTGCCAGCAGCCCGACGACTTCCCAGGGTGGAACTAACTATGGCTACACCTTC.

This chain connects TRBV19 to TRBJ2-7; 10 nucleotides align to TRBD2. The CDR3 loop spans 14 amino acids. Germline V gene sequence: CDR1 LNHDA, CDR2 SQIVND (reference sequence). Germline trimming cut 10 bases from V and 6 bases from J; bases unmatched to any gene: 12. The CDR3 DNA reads TGTGCCACCAGACGAGCGGGAGGGGGGGGCGAGCAGTACTTC. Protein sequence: CATRRAGGGGEQYF.

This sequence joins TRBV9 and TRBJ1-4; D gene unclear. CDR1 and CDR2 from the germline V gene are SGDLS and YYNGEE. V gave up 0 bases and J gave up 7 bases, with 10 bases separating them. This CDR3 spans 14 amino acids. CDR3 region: CASSVGRMGEKLFF. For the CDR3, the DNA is TGTGCCAGCAGCGTAGGCAGGATGGGTGAAAAACTGTTTTTT.

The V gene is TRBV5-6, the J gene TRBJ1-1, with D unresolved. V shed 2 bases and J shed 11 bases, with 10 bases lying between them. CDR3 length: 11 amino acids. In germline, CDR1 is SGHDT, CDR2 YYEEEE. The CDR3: CASSLNSDAFF. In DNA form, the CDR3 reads TGTGCCAGCAGCTTAAACAGCGATGCTTTCTTT. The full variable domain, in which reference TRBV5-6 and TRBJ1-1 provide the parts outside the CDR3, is DAGVTQSPTHLIKTRGQQVTLRCSPKSGHDTVSWYQQALGQGPQFIFQYYEEEERQRGNFPDRFSGHQFPNYSSELNVNALLLGDSALYLCASSLNSDAFFGQGTRLTVV.

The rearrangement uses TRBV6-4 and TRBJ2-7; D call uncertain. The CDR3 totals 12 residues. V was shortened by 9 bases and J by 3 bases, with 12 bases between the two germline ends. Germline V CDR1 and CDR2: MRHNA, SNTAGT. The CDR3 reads CARNSKHYEQYF. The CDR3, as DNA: TGTGCCAGAAACAGTAAACACTACGAGCAGTACTTC.

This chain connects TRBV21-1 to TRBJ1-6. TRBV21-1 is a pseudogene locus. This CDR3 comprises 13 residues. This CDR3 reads CATHEAYNSPLHF. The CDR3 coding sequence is TGTGCCACCCATGAGGCCTATAATTCACCCCTCCACTTT.

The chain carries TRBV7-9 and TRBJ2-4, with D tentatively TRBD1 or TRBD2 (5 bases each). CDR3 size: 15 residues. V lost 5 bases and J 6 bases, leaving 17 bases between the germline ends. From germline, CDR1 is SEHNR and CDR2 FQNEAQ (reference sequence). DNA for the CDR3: TGTGCCAGCAGCGATACTATGATAGGGACAAACATTCAGTACTTC. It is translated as CASSDTMIGTNIQYF.

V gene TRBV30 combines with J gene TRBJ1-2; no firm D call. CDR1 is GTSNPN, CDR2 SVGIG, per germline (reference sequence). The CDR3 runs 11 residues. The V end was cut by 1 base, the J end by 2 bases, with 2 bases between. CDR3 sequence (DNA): TGTGCCTGGAGTGGGAACTATGGCTACACCTTC. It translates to CAWSGNYGYTF.

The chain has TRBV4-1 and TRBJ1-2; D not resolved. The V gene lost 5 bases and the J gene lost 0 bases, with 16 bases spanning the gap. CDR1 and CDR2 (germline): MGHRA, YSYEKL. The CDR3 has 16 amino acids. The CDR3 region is CASSARTVPSNYGYTF. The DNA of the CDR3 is TGCGCCAGCAGCGCCCGGACCGTCCCCTCTAACTATGGCTACACCTTC.

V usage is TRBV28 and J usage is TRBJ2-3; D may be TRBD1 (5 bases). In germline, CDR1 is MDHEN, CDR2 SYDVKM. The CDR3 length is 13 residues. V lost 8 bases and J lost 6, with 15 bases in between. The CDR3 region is CASDSSRWDTQYF. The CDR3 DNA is TGTGCCAGCGACAGCAGTAGGTGGGATACGCAGTATTTT.

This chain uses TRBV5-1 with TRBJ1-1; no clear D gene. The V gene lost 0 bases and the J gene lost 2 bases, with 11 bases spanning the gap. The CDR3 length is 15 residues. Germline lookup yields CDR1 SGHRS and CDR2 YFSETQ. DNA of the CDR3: TGCGCCAGCAGCTTGGCCCGTACGGGAAACACTGAAGCTTTCTTT. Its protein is CASSLARTGNTEAFF. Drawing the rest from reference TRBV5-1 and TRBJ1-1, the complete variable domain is KAGVTQTPRYLIKTRGQQVTLSCSPISGHRSVSWYQQTPGQGLQFLFEYFSETQRNKGNFPGRFSGRQFSNSRSEMNVSTLELGDSALYLCASSLARTGNTEAFFGQGTRLTVV.

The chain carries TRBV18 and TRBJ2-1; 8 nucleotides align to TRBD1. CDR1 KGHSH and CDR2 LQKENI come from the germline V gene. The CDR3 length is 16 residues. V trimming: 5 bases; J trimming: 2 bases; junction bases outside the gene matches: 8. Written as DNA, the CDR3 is TGTGCCAGCTCAAGAGCAGGGGGCTCGGCCTACAATGAGCAGTTCTTC. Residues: CASSRAGGSAYNEQFF.

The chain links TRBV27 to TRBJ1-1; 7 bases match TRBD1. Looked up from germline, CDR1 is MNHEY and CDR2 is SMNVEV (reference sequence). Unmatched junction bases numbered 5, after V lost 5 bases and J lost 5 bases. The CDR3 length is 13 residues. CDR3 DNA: TGTGCCAGCAGTGGTTACAGGGGAACTGAAGCTTTCTTT. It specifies CASSGYRGTEAFF.

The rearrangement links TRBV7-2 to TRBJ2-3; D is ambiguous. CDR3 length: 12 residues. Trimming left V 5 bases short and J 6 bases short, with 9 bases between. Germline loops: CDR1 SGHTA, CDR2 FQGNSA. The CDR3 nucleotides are TGTGCCAGCAGCCCCCCAACGGATACGCAGTATTTT. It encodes CASSPPTDTQYF.

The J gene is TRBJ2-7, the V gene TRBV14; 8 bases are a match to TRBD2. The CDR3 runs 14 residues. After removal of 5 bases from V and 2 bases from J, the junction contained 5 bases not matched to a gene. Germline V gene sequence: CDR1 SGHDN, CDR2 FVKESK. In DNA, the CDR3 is TGTGCCAGCAGCTCGGGACTAGGAACCTACGAGCAGTACTTC. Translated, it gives CASSSGLGTYEQYF.

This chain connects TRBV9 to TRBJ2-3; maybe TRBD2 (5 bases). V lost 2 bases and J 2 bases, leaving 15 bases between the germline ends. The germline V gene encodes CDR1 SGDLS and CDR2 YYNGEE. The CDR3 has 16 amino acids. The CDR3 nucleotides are TGTGCCAGCAGCGTTGGAAGTGGAGGAACCACAGATACGCAGTATTTT. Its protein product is CASSVGSGGTTDTQYF.

CDR3 bases: TGTGCCAGCAGCTTAGGGACGGGACGGGTGAACACTGAAGCTTTCTTT. Amino acids: CASSLGTGRVNTEAFF. V is TRBV7-9 and J is TRBJ1-1, with D maybe TRBD1 (5 bases). There are 16 residues in the CDR3. The ends were cut back, 1 base at V and 0 bases at J, with 12 bases in the middle. CDR1 and CDR2 (germline): SEHNR, FQNEAQ (reference sequence).

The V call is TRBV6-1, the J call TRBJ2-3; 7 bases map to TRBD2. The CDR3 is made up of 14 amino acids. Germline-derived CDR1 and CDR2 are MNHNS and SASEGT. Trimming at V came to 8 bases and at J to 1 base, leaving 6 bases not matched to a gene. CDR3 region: CASGRALGTDTQYF. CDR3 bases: TGTGCCAGCGGGAGGGCCCTTGGCACAGATACGCAGTATTTT.

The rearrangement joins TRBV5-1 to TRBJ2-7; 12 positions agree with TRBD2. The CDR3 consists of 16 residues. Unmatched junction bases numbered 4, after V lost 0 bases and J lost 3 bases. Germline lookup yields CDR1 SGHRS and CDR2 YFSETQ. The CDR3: CASSLVASGRVYEQYF. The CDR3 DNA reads TGCGCCAGCAGCTTGGTAGCTAGCGGGAGGGTCTACGAGCAGTACTTC.